The rows below give T cell receptor beta chains drawn from one sample of a study of blood T cell repertoires in COVID-19. Assay: immunoSEQ multiplex PCR; the TCRdb copy retains only in-frame clones and omits some. The sample has about 110,000 clones, about 89% seen once. Sequences were obtained from peripheral blood. These receptors were obtained from a man aged 35-49 years with active or convalescent COVID-19. CDR3s include the opening cysteine and the closing phenylalanine or tryptophan. Each record gives: J gene, CDR3 length, V gene, D gene, clone size, CDR3 protein, CDR3 DNA. The D gene is left open where the match is weak. Rows may omit the clone size; those that give it use once, few, many or a size class.

TRBJ2-1 17 TRBV21-1 NA NA CASSNSRLAGSTNEQFF TGTGCCAGCAGCAACTCCCGACTAGCGGGGTCAACCAATGAGCAGTTCTTC
TRBJ2-2 14 TRBV6-5 TRBD1 NA CASRGQGTTGELFF TGTGCCAGCAGGGGACAGGGGACCACCGGGGAGCTGTTTTTT
TRBJ2-7 14 TRBV27 TRBD1 NA CASSPRGQGHEQYF TGTGCCAGCAGTCCGAGGGGACAGGGGCACGAGCAGTACTTC
TRBJ2-3 18 TRBV7-8 TRBD2 NA CASSPPRSSGRGGDTQYF TGTGCCAGCAGCCCACCGCGAAGTAGCGGGAGAGGTGGGGATACGCAGTATTTT
TRBJ1-5 14 TRBV28 NA NA CASSQDRFNQPQHF TGTGCCAGCAGCCAAGACAGGTTCAATCAGCCCCAGCATTTT
TRBJ1-5 14 TRBV30 NA NA CAWRQVPGNQPQHF TGTGCCTGGAGACAGGTCCCGGGCAATCAGCCCCAGCATTTT
TRBJ2-1 18 TRBV28 TRBD2 NA CASSFFGSGRGSYNEQFF TGTGCCAGCAGTTTCTTTGGGAGCGGGAGGGGTTCCTACAATGAGCAGTTCTTC
TRBJ2-2 16 TRBV19 TRBD2 NA CASSSTSGSFVGELFF TGTGCCAGTAGTTCAACTAGCGGGAGTTTCGTCGGGGAGCTGTTTTTT
TRBJ2-2 15 TRBV11-2 NA NA CASSFGAGNTGELFF TGTGCCAGCAGCTTTGGCGCAGGGAACACCGGGGAGCTGTTTTTT
TRBJ1-3 15 TRBV7-2 NA NA CASSPTGQGGNTIYF TGTGCCAGCAGCCCCACAGGGCAGGGTGGAAACACCATATATTTT
TRBJ1-5 16 TRBV24-1 NA NA CATSDSQVYSNQPQHF TGTGCCACCAGTGATTCACAGGTCTATAGCAATCAGCCCCAGCATTTT
TRBJ1-2 13 TRBV5-4 NA NA CASSSQGGYGYTF TGTGCCAGCAGCTCGCAGGGTGGGTATGGCTACACCTTC
TRBJ2-1 14 TRBV2 TRBD2 NA CASTGTSGYNEQFF TGTGCCAGCACCGGGACTAGCGGTTACAATGAGCAGTTCTTC
TRBJ2-1 15 TRBV28 TRBD1 once CASSSTGGAHNEQFF TGTGCCAGCAGTTCGACAGGGGGAGCTCACAATGAGCAGTTCTTC
TRBJ1-5 13 TRBV27 NA NA CASSPDLNQPQHF TGTGCCAGCAGTCCTGACTTAAATCAGCCCCAGCATTTT
TRBJ1-3 16 TRBV30 TRBD1 NA CAWSLAGGAPGNTIYF TGTGCCTGGAGTTTGGCAGGGGGCGCCCCTGGAAACACCATATATTTT
TRBJ1-6 17 TRBV25-1 TRBD1 NA CASRPTGGQGAKSPLHF TGTGCCAGCAGACCGACGGGGGGACAGGGGGCAAAGTCACCCCTCCACTTT
TRBJ2-1 15 TRBV4-3 NA NA CASSQTMGGRNEQFF TGCGCCAGCAGCCAAACCATGGGTGGGAGGAATGAGCAGTTCTTC
TRBJ1-4 14 TRBV30 NA NA CAWTSTATNEKLFF TGTGCCTGGACTTCGACAGCAACTAATGAAAAACTGTTTTTT
TRBJ1-6 12 TRBV30 NA NA CAWSGQASPLHF TGTGCCTGGAGTGGCCAAGCTTCCCCCCTCCACTTT
TRBJ2-3 15 TRBV24-1 TRBD1 once CATSDDNRGTDTQYF TGTGCCACCAGTGATGACAACAGGGGGACAGATACGCAGTATTTT
TRBJ2-7 18 TRBV24-1 NA NA CATSVGGGGGTDSYEQYF TGTGCCACCAGTGTTGGAGGGGGCGGGGGGACGGACTCCTACGAGCAGTACTTC
TRBJ2-3 12 TRBV6-4 NA NA CASSEPEGTQYF TGTGCCAGCAGTGAGCCTGAGGGTACGCAGTATTTT
TRBJ2-7 8 TRBV10-3 NA NA CAPGTKYF TGTGCCCCAGGGACAAAGTACTTC
TRBJ1-2 15 TRBV4-2 TRBD1 NA CASSLGTGGGYGYTF TGTGCCAGCAGCTTGGGGACAGGCGGGGGCTATGGCTACACCTTC
TRBJ2-1 16 TRBV5-1 TRBD2 NA CASSPPFSGRVNEQFF TGCGCCAGCAGCCCACCTTTTAGCGGGAGAGTAAATGAGCAGTTCTTC
TRBJ1-1 13 TRBV5-8 NA NA CASSSRGDTEAFF TGTGCCAGCAGCTCCCGGGGGGACACTGAAGCTTTCTTT
TRBJ1-2 13 TRBV11-2 TRBD1 NA CASSTGTGHGYTF TGTGCCAGCAGCACCGGGACAGGGCATGGCTACACCTTC
TRBJ2-5 14 TRBV28 NA NA CASSSGVGRETQYF TGTGCCAGCAGTAGTGGTGTCGGCAGGGAGACCCAGTACTTC
TRBJ1-2 14 TRBV18 NA once CASSPGLGAPGYTF TGTGCCAGCTCACCCGGACTGGGGGCTCCCGGCTACACCTTC
TRBJ2-7 14 TRBV15 NA NA CATSKGHSTYEQYF TGTGCCACCAGCAAGGGACATTCAACCTACGAGCAGTACTTC
TRBJ2-1 16 TRBV6-2/TRBV6-3 TRBD2 NA CASSLETGTRGDEQFF TGTGCCAGCAGCCTCGAAACCGGGACTAGAGGTGATGAGCAGTTCTTC
TRBJ1-6 16 TRBV27 TRBD1 NA CASSLPRTGGHSPLHF TGTGCCAGCAGTTTACCCCGGACAGGGGGGCATTCACCCCTCCACTTT
TRBJ1-5 15 TRBV19 TRBD1 NA CASTRQGWGNQPQHF TGTGCCAGTACCCGACAGGGATGGGGGAATCAGCCCCAGCATTTT
TRBJ1-2 12 TRBV29-1 NA NA CSVDAGIYGYTF TGCAGCGTTGATGCCGGTATTTATGGCTACACCTTC
TRBJ2-7 16 TRBV6-2/TRBV6-3 NA NA CASSYDLLAESYEQYF TGTGCCAGCAGTTACGACCTCTTAGCAGAATCCTACGAGCAGTACTTC
TRBJ2-3 16 TRBV18 TRBD1 NA CASSPPLTGGTDTQYF TGTGCCAGCTCACCACCGTTAACAGGGGGCACAGATACGCAGTATTTT
TRBJ2-2 16 TRBV11-2 TRBD2 once CASSGEGLRGTGELFF TGTGCCAGCAGCGGGGAGGGACTACGGGGTACCGGGGAGCTGTTTTTT
TRBJ1-5 14 TRBV11-1 NA NA CASSPDSSNQPQHF TGTGCCAGCAGCCCTGACAGTAGCAATCAGCCCCAGCATTTT
TRBJ2-7 15 TRBV19 TRBD2 NA CASSIPGLAAYEQYF TGTGCCAGTAGTATACCGGGACTAGCGGCCTACGAGCAGTACTTC
TRBJ2-1 16 TRBV7-8 TRBD2 NA CASSRLGTSASNEQFF TGTGCCAGCAGCCGACTAGGGACTAGTGCCTCCAATGAGCAGTTCTTC
TRBJ2-1 13 TRBV28 NA NA CASSFGGRHEQFF TGTGCCAGCAGTTTCGGGGGTAGACATGAGCAGTTCTTC
TRBJ1-1 14 TRBV19 TRBD1 NA CASSTDRVNTEAFF TGTGCCAGTAGCACGGACAGGGTTAACACTGAAGCTTTCTTT
TRBJ1-2 13 TRBV6-5 NA NA CASSYTDSNGYTF TGTGCCAGCAGTTATACAGATTCTAATGGCTACACCTTC
TRBJ2-3 12 TRBV28 TRBD2 NA CASRTSGRSQYF TGTGCCAGCAGGACTAGCGGGAGGTCGCAGTATTTT
TRBJ2-7 14 TRBV15 NA NA CATSPPGLANEQYF TGTGCCACCAGCCCTCCGGGTCTCGCTAACGAGCAGTACTTC
TRBJ2-3 16 TRBV4-2 TRBD1 NA CASSRVNRGRTDTQYF TGTGCCAGCAGCCGAGTTAACAGGGGCCGCACAGATACGCAGTATTTT
TRBJ1-2 13 TRBV25-1 NA NA CASSPGQFYGYTF TGTGCCAGCAGTCCCGGACAGTTCTATGGCTACACCTTC
TRBJ1-2 13 TRBV6-6 NA NA CASIATRGGSYTF TGTGCCAGCATAGCCACCCGGGGCGGGAGCTACACCTTC
TRBJ2-1 16 TRBV7-2 TRBD2 NA CASSLDGLAGGNEQFF TGTGCCAGCAGCTTAGATGGTCTAGCGGGAGGCAATGAGCAGTTCTTC
TRBJ2-3 18 TRBV11-2 NA once CASSLGSPGTSVPDTQYF TGTGCCAGCAGCTTAGGATCGCCAGGCACGTCGGTCCCAGATACGCAGTATTTT
TRBJ2-1 14 TRBV4-1 NA NA CASSQGQDYNEQFF TGCGCCAGCAGCCAAGGCCAGGACTACAATGAGCAGTTCTTC